These 25 T cell receptor beta chains share one sample of origin, sequenced in a study of post-analysis software for immune sequencing data. Study conclusions and caveats: Patients had higher frequencies than controls of about five TRBV segments, including TRBV5-6, TRBV5-1 and TRBV20-1.

These receptors have no identified antigens. Prepared TCR beta cDNA libraries contained unique molecular identifiers. TCRdb independently ran MiXCR on the PCR reads; one entry per CDR3 protein. The sample consists of around 700,000 distinct CDR3 sequences, approximately 59% of them appearing once. The sequenced material came from blood. The receptors originated from a girl aged 2 to 9 with multiple sclerosis.

V is TRBV7-9 and J is TRBJ2-5, with D perhaps TRBD1 (5 bases). The DNA end is a closer match to TRBJ2-7, so the J assignment may be wrong. Germline CDR1 is SEHNR and CDR2 is FQNEAQ (reference sequence). CDR3 length equals 15 residues. The CDR3: CASSPPVGPFYEQYF. Here the CDR3 DNA reads TGTGCCAGCAGCCCCCCAGTGGGGCCTTTCTACGAGCAGTACTTC.

The chain has TRBV29-1 and TRBJ2-5, with a possible D match to TRBD1 (5 bases). V was pared by 7 bases and J by 2 bases, with 11 bases between. Germline V lookup: CDR1 SQVTM, CDR2 ANQGSEA. The length of the CDR3 is 12 residues. Here the CDR3 DNA reads TGCAGCGCCTCACAGGATCAAGAGACCCAGTACTTC. Amino acid sequence: CSASQDQETQYF.

This chain connects TRBV12-3 or TRBV12-4 to TRBJ2-2; 10 bases fit TRBD1. The CDR3 is 19 residues long. J was trimmed by 6 bases and V by 5 bases; bases with no gene match: 18. DNA of the CDR3: TGTGCCAGCAGTCCAACCGGGACAGGGGCTAGCGAGGGCGCCGGGGAGCTGTTTTTT. Translated, it gives CASSPTGTGASEGAGELFF.

A few counts support this clonotype. V usage is TRBV15 and J usage is TRBJ2-1; 9 bases agree with TRBD1. The ends lost 1 base at V and 12 bases at J; junction bases unmatched: 13. In germline, CDR1 is LNHNV, CDR2 YYDKDF (reference sequence). This CDR3 region has 16 residues. This CDR3 is CATSRVGGTGLMGQFF. For the CDR3, the DNA is TGTGCCACCAGCAGAGTTGGGGGGACAGGGCTCATGGGGCAGTTCTTC.

The chain links TRBV7-6 to TRBJ2-5; the D is unclear. The CDR3 is made up of 14 amino acids. With 0 bases removed from V and 5 bases from J, the gap between germline ends came to 10 bases. Germline assignment: CDR1 SGHVS and CDR2 FNYEAQ. The CDR3 nucleotides are TGTGCCAGCAGCTTAGCGCCGGGTTGGGAGACCCAGTACTTC. This sequence encodes CASSLAPGWETQYF.

V gene TRBV5-1 combines with J gene TRBJ2-1; D is undetermined. With 5 bases removed from V and 4 bases from J, the gap between germline ends came to 13 bases. Germline values: CDR1 SGHRS, CDR2 YFSETQ. CDR3 length equals 14 residues. The CDR3 DNA reads TGCGCCAGCAGTCAAGCTTCACGATACAATGAGCAGTTCTTC. Encoded protein: CASSQASRYNEQFF.

The gene calls are TRBV9 and TRBJ2-5, with TRBD1 matching 10 bases. The V gene end was trimmed by 0 bases and the J gene end by 4 bases; junction bases not matched to a gene: 6. CDR3 length equals 16 residues. Germline V gene data show CDR1 as SGDLS and CDR2 as YYNGEE. The CDR3 reads CASSVAGTGEGETQYF. The CDR3 DNA reads as TGTGCCAGCAGCGTAGCTGGGACAGGGGAAGGAGAGACCCAGTACTTC.

The chain recombines TRBV15 with TRBJ1-2; tentative D call: TRBD1 (5 bases). This CDR3 is 15 amino acids long. V lost 0 bases and J 6 bases, leaving 14 bases between the germline ends. Germline lookup yields CDR1 LNHNV and CDR2 YYDKDF (reference sequence). The CDR3 sequence is CATSRDRAGRDGYTF. The CDR3 nucleotides read TGTGCCACCAGCAGAGATCGGGCAGGGAGGGATGGCTACACCTTC.

The CDR3 DNA is TGCAGCGTCTCCGAACAGGGGGCTGGGGAGGAGACCCAGTACTTC. Translated: CSVSEQGAGEETQYF. The chain recombines TRBV29-1 with TRBJ2-5; TRBD1 matches at 9 bases. This CDR3 has 15 amino acids. Trimming removed 6 bases from V and 5 bases from J; junction bases left unmatched: 13. Germline-derived CDR1 and CDR2 are SQVTM and ANQGSEA.

The chain has TRBV11-3 and TRBJ2-3; D is possibly TRBD1 (6 bases). CDR3 length: 15 amino acids. V lost 5 bases to trimming and J lost 1 base, with 13 bases between them. Germline CDR1 and CDR2: SGHNT and YENEEA. CDR3 protein: CASSPRDTGTDTQYF. Written as DNA, the CDR3 is TGTGCCAGCAGCCCCCGGGACACGGGCACAGATACGCAGTATTTT.

This clonotype was seen a few times. V usage is TRBV5-1 and J usage is TRBJ2-3; the match to TRBD2 covers 9 bases. This CDR3 comprises 16 residues. The V gene's germline CDR1 is SGHRS and CDR2 YFSETQ. With V trimmed by 4 bases and J by 1 base, 7 bases remained unmatched. The CDR3 DNA reads as TGCGCCAGCAGCAGGCAGACTAGCGGCCGCACAGATACGCAGTATTTT. This encodes CASSRQTSGRTDTQYF. Full variable domain (outside the CDR3, taken from reference TRBV5-1 and TRBJ2-3): KAGVTQTPRYLIKTRGQQVTLSCSPISGHRSVSWYQQTPGQGLQFLFEYFSETQRNKGNFPGRFSGRQFSNSRSEMNVSTLELGDSALYLCASSRQTSGRTDTQYFGPGTRLTVL.

J is TRBJ1-3 and V is TRBV7-9; D gene ambiguous. This CDR3 has 15 amino acids. V was trimmed by 0 bases and J by 2 bases, leaving 8 bases between them. CDR1 is SEHNR, CDR2 FQNEAQ, per germline (reference sequence). In DNA form, the CDR3 reads TGTGCCAGCAGCTTAGCGGGGTTCACTGGAAACACCATATATTTT. Residues: CASSLAGFTGNTIYF.

The chain has TRBV4-1 and TRBJ2-3; no firm D call. CDR3 size: 18 residues. Looked up from germline, CDR1 is MGHRA and CDR2 is YSYEKL. V lost 1 base and J 5 bases, leaving 22 bases between the germline ends. The CDR3 DNA is TGCGCCAGCAGCCAAGGGATTCAGTCGGCAGGATGGAGAGATACGCAGTATTTT. Encoded protein: CASSQGIQSAGWRDTQYF.

The chain couples TRBV4-3 to TRBJ2-1; D unresolved. Germline V gene sequence: CDR1 LGHNA, CDR2 YSLEER. The CDR3 is 17 residues long. V shed 4 bases and J shed 0 bases, with 16 bases lying between them. CDR3 sequence: CASSLGMGQSSYNEQFF. CDR3 coding DNA: TGCGCCAGCAGCCTAGGCATGGGCCAGTCCTCCTACAATGAGCAGTTCTTC.

In the case of this clonotype: This may arise from a read error, as a much more abundant clone is one base away. J is TRBJ1-1 and V is TRBV12-3 or TRBV12-4; no reliable D call. This CDR3 spans 16 amino acids. Trimming left V 8 bases short and J 0 bases short, with 19 bases between. The DNA for the CDR3 is TGTGCCAGCGGCCAATTTTTCTTGGGTTTGAACACTGAAGCTTTCTTT. This sequence encodes CASGQFFLGLNTEAFF.

The V call is TRBV15, the J call TRBJ2-5; D uncertain. This CDR3 has 13 amino acids. Trimming pared 2 bases from V and 1 base from J, leaving 5 bases between. Germline CDR1 reads LNHNV; CDR2 reads YYDKDF (reference sequence). CDR3 sequence (DNA): TGTGCCACCAGCAGATCATTCCAAGAGACCCAGTACTTC. Its translation is CATSRSFQETQYF.

The rearrangement links TRBV7-8 to TRBJ1-5; TRBD1 matches 7 bases. V was clipped by 5 bases and J by 4 bases; unmatched bases: 14. CDR3 length equals 17 residues. The germline gives CDR1 SGHVS, CDR2 FQNEAQ. CDR3 in DNA: TGTGCCAGCAGCACCAGACAGGGAATGATCGGGAATCAGCCCCAGCATTTT. It encodes CASSTRQGMIGNQPQHF. The complete variable domain, with remaining parts taken from reference TRBV7-8 and TRBJ1-5, reads GAGVSQSPRYKVAKRGQDVALRCDPISGHVSLFWYQQALGQGPEFLTYFQNEAQLDKSGLPSDRFFAERPEGSVSTLKIQRTQQEDSAVYLCASSTRQGMIGNQPQHFGDGTRLSIL.

The chain couples TRBV11-2 to TRBJ1-6; D is possibly TRBD1 (5 bases). Per the germline V gene, CDR1 is SGHAT and CDR2 is FQNNGV. CDR3 length: 14 amino acids. V lost 0 bases to trimming and J lost 9 bases, with 9 bases between them. CDR3 amino acids: CASSLELRGSPLHF. The CDR3 DNA reads TGTGCCAGCAGCTTAGAGCTTAGGGGTTCACCCCTCCACTTT.

In DNA form, the CDR3 reads TGTGCCAGCAGCTTCCCGAGCGGGGGGGCCAGAAATGAGCAGTTCTTC. It specifies CASSFPSGGARNEQFF. The V call is TRBV7-2, the J call TRBJ2-1, with TRBD2 matching 10 bases. The CDR3 is 16 amino acids. In germline, CDR1 is SGHTA, CDR2 FQGNSA. J gave up 7 bases and V 3 bases, and 9 bases lay outside the gene matches.

V and J are TRBV27 and TRBJ1-1; 8 nucleotides align to TRBD1. The V and J ends lost 9 bases and 6 bases, in that order; junction bases with no gene match: 9. This CDR3 region has 13 residues. Germline V CDR1 and CDR2: MNHEY, SMNVEV (reference sequence). CDR3 bases: TGTGCCAGTCGGACAGGGCGAGGCTCTGAAGCTTTCTTT. Encoded protein: CASRTGRGSEAFF.

This sequence joins TRBV29-1 and TRBJ2-5, with 10 bases aligning to TRBD1. The CDR3 is made up of 16 amino acids. The germline V gene has CDR1 SQVTM and CDR2 ANQGSEA. The junction had 18 bases not matched to a gene; V was cut back by 3 bases and J by 11 bases. CDR3 bases: TGCAGCGTTGATGATCGGGACAGGGGCTCCTACAATGAGCAGTACTTC. This encodes CSVDDRDRGSYNEQYF.

This chain links TRBV9 with TRBJ1-1; TRBD1 matches at 9 bases. Germline V gives CDR1 SGDLS, CDR2 YYNGEE. Losses at the gene ends were 4 bases for V and 8 bases for J; bases not matched to a gene: 12. This CDR3 region has 15 residues. The CDR3 nucleotides read TGTGCCAGCAGCTTCATACCCGGGACAGGGAGAGAAGCTTTCTTT. Protein sequence: CASSFIPGTGREAFF.

This clonotype was observed a few times. The rearrangement links TRBV20-1 to TRBJ2-7; D is tentatively TRBD1 or TRBD2 (5 bases each). V was trimmed by 2 bases and J by 0 bases, leaving 14 bases between them. The CDR3 length is 15 residues. Germline CDR1 DFQATT, CDR2 SNEGSKA (reference sequence). The CDR3, as DNA: TGCAGTGCTAGACCAATCGGGACGGTCTCCTACGAGCAGTACTTC. Translation gives CSARPIGTVSYEQYF.

The J gene is TRBJ2-2, the V gene TRBV20-1, with D possibly TRBD1 on 6 matching bases. Trimming cost V 5 bases and J 4 bases, with 17 bases left between them. CDR1 and CDR2 (germline): DFQATT, SNEGSKA (reference sequence). The CDR3 spans 15 residues. The CDR3 here is CSAPNPKTGTGELFF. The CDR3, as DNA: TGCAGTGCTCCTAACCCAAAGACAGGCACCGGGGAGCTGTTTTTT.

The sample holds a few counts of this clonotype. The chain is built from TRBV20-1 and TRBJ2-5; 10 nucleotides line up with TRBD2. V trimming: 0 bases; J trimming: 12 bases; junction bases outside the gene matches: 7. Germline V lookup: CDR1 DFQATT, CDR2 SNEGSKA (reference sequence). The CDR3 has 13 residues. The CDR3 nucleotides read TGCAGTGCTAGAGACCTAGCGGGAGTTATAGAGTACTTC. Its translation: CSARDLAGVIEYF.